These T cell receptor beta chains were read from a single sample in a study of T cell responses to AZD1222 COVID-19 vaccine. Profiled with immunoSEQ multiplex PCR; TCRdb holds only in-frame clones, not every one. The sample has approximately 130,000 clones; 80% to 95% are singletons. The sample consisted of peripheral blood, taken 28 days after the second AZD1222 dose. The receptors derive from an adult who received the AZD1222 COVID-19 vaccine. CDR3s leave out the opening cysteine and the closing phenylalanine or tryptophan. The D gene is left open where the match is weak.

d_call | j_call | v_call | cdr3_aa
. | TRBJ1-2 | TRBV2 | ASSEWEINYGYT
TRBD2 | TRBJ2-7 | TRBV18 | ASSQGLAVLYEQY
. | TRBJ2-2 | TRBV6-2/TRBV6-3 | ASSYQTGSAGELF
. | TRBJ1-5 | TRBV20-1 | SASRVTGGNQPQH
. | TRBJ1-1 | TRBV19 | ASSIGLGTFLRSTEAF
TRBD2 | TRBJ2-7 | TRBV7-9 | ASSLAGLAGVYEQY
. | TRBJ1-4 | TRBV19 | ASSIFWGTNEKLF
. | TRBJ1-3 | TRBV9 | ASTPGGNTIY
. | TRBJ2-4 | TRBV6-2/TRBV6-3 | ASSARQVAKNIQY
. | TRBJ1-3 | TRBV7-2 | ASSSRISTGLNTIY
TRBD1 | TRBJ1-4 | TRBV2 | ASSERKGGNEKLF
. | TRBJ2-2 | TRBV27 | ASSFPPLAGVGTGELF
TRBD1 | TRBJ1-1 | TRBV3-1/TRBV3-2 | ASSPTGRRTEAF
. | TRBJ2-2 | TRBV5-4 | ASRSGGTGELF
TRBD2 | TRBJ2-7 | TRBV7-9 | ASSRAGGFYEQY
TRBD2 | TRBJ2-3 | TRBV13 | ASSLDRGADTQY
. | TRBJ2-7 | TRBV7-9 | ASSSPGSYEQY
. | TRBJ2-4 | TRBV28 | ASSPLGLPEAKNIQY
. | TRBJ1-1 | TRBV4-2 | ASISRTNTEAF
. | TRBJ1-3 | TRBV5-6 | ASSFLSSGNTIY
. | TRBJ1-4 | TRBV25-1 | ASSELTEPNEKLF
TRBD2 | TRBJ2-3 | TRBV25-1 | ASSGSGSTDTQY
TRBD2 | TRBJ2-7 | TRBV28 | ASSSQWTSLHEQY
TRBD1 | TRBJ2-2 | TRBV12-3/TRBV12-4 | ASRQGTGELF
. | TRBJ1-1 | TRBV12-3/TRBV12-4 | ASSREGAGAF
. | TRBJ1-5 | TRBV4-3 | ASSQDGGQPQH
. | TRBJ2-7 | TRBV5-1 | ASSPGRGSSYEQY
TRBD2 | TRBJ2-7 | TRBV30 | AWSLKRDRGYEQY